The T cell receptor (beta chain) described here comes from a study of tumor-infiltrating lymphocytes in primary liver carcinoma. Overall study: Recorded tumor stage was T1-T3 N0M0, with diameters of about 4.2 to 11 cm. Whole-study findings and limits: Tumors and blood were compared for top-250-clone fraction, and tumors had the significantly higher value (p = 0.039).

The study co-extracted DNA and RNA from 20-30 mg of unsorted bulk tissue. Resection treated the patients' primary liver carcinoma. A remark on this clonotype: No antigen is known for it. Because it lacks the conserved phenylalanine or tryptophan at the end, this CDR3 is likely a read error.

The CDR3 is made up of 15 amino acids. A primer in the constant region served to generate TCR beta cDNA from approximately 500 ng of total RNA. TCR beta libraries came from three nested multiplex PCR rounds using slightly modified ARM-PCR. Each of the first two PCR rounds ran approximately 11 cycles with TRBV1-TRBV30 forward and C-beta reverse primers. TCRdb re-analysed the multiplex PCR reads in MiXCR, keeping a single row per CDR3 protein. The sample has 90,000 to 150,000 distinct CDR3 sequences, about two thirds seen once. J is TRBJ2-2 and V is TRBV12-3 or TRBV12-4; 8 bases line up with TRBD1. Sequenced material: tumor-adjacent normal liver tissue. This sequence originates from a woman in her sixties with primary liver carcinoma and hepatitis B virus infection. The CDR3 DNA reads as TGTGTCAGCAGTTTGGGACAGGCGGCGTCCGGGGAGCTGTTTTCT. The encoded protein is CVSSLGQAASGELFS.